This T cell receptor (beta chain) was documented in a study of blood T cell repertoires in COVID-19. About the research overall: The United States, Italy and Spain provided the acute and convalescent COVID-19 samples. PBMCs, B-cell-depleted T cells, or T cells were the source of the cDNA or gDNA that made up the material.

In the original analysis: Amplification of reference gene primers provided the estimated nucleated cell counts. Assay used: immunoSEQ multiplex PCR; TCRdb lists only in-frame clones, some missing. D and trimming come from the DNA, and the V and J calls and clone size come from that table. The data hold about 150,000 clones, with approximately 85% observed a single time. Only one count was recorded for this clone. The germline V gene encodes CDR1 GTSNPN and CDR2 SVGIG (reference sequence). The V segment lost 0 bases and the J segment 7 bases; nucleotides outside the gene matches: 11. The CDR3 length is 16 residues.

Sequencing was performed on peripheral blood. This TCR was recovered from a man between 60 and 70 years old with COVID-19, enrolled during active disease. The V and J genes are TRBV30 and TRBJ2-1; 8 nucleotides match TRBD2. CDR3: CAWSVGGTGGSNEQFF. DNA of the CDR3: TGTGCCTGGAGTGTAGGTGGAACGGGAGGGAGTAATGAGCAGTTCTTC.